This note documents a single T cell receptor (beta chain) sequence. Cells sorted as Tregs were CD4+, CD25+ and CD127-/low. TCRdb re-derived calls from the 5' RACE reads in MiXCR, one entry per CDR3 protein. In the table there are approximately 57,000 distinct CDR3 sequences, roughly 20% of which are singletons. Trimming cost V 0 bases and J 7 bases; bases outside gene matches: 8. This CDR3 has 15 amino acids. CDR1 is SEHNR, CDR2 FQNEAQ, per germline (reference sequence). This TCR was recovered from a female donor with breast cancer. Specimen: tumor-infiltrating Tregs sorted from the breast tumor. The chain employs TRBV7-9 and TRBJ1-1; TRBD1 matches 7 bases. This CDR3 reads CASSLASDRPNEAFF. DNA for the CDR3: TGTGCCAGCAGCTTAGCCTCGGACAGGCCAAATGAAGCTTTCTTT.